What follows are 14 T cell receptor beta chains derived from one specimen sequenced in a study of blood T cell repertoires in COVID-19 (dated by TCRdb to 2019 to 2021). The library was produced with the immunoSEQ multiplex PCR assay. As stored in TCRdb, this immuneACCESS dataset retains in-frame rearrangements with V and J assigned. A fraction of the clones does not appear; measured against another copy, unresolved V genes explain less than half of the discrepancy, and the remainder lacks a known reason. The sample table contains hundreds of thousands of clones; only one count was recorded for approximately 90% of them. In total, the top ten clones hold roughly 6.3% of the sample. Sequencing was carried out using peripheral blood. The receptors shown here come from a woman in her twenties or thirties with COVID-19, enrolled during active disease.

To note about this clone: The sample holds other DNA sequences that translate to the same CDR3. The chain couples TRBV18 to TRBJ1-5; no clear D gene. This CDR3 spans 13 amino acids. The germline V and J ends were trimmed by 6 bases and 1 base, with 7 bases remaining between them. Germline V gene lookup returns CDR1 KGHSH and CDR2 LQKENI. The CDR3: CASSPGSNQPQHF. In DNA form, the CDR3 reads TGTGCCAGCTCGCCGGGGAGCAATCAGCCCCAGCATTTT.

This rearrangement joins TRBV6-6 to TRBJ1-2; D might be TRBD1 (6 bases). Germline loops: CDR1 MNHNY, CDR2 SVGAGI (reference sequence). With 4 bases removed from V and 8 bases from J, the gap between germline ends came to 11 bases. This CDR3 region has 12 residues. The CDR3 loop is CASSSHRVGYTF. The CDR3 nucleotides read TGTGCCAGCAGTTCCCACAGGGTCGGCTACACCTTC.

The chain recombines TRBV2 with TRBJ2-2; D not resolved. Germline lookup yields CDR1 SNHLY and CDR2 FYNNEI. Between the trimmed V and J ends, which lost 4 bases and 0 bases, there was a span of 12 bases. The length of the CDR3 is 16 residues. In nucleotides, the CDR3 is TGTGCCAGCAGTGTGCGATTGGTCGCGAACACCGGGGAGCTGTTTTTT. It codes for CASSVRLVANTGELFF.

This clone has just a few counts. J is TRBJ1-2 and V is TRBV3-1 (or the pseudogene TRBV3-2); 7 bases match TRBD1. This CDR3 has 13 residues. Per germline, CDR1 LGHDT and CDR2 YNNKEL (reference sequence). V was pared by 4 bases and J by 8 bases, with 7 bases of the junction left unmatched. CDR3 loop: CASSPRQGSGYTF. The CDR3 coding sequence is TGTGCCAGCAGCCCCCGACAGGGAAGCGGCTACACCTTC.

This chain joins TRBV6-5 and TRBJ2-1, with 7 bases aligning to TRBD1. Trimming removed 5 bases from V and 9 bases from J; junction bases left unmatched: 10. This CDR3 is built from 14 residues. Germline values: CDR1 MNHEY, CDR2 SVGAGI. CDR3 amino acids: CASSRGQSDREQFF. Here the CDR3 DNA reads TGTGCCAGCAGTAGGGGGCAGTCCGACCGTGAGCAGTTCTTC.

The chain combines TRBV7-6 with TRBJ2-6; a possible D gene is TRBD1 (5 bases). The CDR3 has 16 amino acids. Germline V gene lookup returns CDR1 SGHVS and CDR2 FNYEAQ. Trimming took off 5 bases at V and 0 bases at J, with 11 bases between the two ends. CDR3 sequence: CASSTRATSGANVLTF. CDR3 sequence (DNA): TGTGCCAGCAGCACCAGGGCCACCTCTGGGGCCAACGTCCTGACTTTC. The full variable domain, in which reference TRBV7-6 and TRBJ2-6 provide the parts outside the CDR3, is GAGVSQSPRYKVTKRGQDVALRCDPISGHVSLYWYRQALGQGPEFLTYFNYEAQQDKSGLPNDRFSAERPEGSISTLTIQRTEQRDSAMYRCASSTRATSGANVLTFGAGSRLTVL.

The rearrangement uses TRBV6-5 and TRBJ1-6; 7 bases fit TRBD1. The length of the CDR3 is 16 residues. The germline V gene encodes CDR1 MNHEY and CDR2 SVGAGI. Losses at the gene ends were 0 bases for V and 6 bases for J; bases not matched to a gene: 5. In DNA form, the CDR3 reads TGTGCCAGCAGTTACTCGACGACAGGGCTTAATTCACCCCTCCACTTT. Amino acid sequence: CASSYSTTGLNSPLHF.

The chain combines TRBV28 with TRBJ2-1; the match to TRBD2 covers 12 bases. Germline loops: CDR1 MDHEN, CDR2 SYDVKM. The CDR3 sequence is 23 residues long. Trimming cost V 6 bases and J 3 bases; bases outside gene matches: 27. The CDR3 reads CASSMPGPIKKTSGGPDYNEQFF. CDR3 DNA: TGTGCCAGCAGCATGCCGGGACCGATTAAAAAGACTAGCGGGGGACCCGACTACAATGAGCAGTTCTTC.

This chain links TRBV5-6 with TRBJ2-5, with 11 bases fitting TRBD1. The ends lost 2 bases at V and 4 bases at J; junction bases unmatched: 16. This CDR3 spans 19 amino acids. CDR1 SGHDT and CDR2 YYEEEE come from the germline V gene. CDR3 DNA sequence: TGTGCCAGCAGCTTAGTGGGGTGGGGACTGGGGACAGGGGGAGAGACCCAGTACTTC. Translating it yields CASSLVGWGLGTGGETQYF.

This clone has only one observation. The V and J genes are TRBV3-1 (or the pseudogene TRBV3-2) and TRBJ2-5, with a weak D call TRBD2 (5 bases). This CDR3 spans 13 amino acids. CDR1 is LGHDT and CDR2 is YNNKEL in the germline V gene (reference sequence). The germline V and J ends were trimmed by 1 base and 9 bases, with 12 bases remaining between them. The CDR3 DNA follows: TGTGCCAGCAGCCAAGTCGCTAGCCGGGCCCAGTACTTC. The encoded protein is CASSQVASRAQYF.

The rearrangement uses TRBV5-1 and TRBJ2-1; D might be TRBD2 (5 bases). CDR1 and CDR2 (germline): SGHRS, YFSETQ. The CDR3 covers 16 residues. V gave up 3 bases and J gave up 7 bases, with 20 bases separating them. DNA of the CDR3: TGCGCCAGCAGCTCCGTTGGGGAGCCCCCCGGGAATGAGCAGTTCTTC. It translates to CASSSVGEPPGNEQFF. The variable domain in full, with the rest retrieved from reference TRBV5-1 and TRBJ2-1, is KAGVTQTPRYLIKTRGQQVTLSCSPISGHRSVSWYQQTPGQGLQFLFEYFSETQRNKGNFPGRFSGRQFSNSRSEMNVSTLELGDSALYLCASSSVGEPPGNEQFFGPGTRLTVL.

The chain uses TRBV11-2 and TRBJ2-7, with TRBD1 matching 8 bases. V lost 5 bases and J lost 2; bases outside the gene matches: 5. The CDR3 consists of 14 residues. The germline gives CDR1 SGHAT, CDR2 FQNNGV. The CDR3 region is CASSIRQGTYEQYF. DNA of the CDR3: TGTGCCAGCAGCATTAGACAGGGGACCTACGAGCAGTACTTC.

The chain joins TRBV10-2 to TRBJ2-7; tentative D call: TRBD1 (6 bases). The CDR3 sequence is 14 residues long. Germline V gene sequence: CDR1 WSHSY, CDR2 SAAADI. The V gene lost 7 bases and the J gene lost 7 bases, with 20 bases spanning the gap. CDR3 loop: CASIGRGRGSEQYF. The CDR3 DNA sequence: TGCGCCAGCATCGGCAGGGGAAGGGGAAGTGAGCAGTACTTC.

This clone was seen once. The CDR3 nucleotides read TGTGCCAGTAGTGCCCAACCTACTACAACAGATACGCAGTATTTT. It specifies CASSAQPTTTDTQYF. The genes are TRBV19 and TRBJ2-3, with D unclear. The germline V and J ends were trimmed by 5 bases and 3 bases, with 15 bases remaining between them. Germline V gene data show CDR1 as LNHDA and CDR2 as SQIVND (reference sequence). CDR3 length: 15 residues.